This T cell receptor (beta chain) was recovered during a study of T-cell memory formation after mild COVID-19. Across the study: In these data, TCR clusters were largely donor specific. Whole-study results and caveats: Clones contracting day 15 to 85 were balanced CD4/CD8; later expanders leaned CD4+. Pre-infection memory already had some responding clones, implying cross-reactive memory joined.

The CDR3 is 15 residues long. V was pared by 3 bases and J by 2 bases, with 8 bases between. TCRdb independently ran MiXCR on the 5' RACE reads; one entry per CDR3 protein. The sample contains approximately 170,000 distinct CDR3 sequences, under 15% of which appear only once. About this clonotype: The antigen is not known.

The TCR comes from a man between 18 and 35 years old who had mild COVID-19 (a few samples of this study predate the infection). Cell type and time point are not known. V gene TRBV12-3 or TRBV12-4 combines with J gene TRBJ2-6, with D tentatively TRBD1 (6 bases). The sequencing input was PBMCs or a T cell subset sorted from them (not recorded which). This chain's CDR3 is CASSFWGPGANVLTF. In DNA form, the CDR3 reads TGTGCCAGCAGTTTTTGGGGGCCTGGGGCCAACGTCCTGACTTTC.